Below are 13 T cell receptor beta chains sequenced from a single sample in a study of blood T cell repertoires in COVID-19. Assay used: immunoSEQ multiplex PCR; TCRdb lists only in-frame clones, some missing. Of 43,000 or so clones listed, roughly 87% were seen once; the top ten hold about 16%. Sequenced: peripheral blood. These receptors were taken from a man aged 55 to 70 with active COVID-19.

The chain employs TRBV9 and TRBJ2-3; D remains ambiguous. V lost 4 bases, J lost 3 bases, and 9 bases lay in between. Germline V CDR1 and CDR2: SGDLS, YYNGEE. CDR3 length: 13 residues. In nucleotides, the CDR3 is TGTGCCAGCAGCTCCCGAGTGACAGATACGCAGTATTTT. Translated: CASSSRVTDTQYF.

This chain joins TRBV11-2 and TRBJ1-1; possible D gene TRBD1, 6 bases. This CDR3 has 17 amino acids. Germline V gives CDR1 SGHAT, CDR2 FQNNGV. V was cut by 5 bases and J by 1 base, with 20 bases left in between. The CDR3 sequence is CASSQSGTYYPNTEAFF. CDR3 coding DNA: TGTGCCAGCAGCCAATCCGGGACATATTATCCGAACACTGAAGCTTTCTTT. Together with reference TRBV11-2 and TRBJ1-1, the CDR3 gives the full variable domain: EAGVAQSPRYKIIEKRQSVAFWCNPISGHATLYWYQQILGQGPKLLIQFQNNGVVDDSQLPKDRFSAERLKGVDSTLKIQPAKLEDSAVYLCASSQSGTYYPNTEAFFGQGTRLTVV.

CDR3: CAWGRDFNPGTDTQYF. CDR3 in DNA: TGTGCCTGGGGGAGGGACTTCAATCCTGGCACAGATACGCAGTATTTT. The chain couples TRBV30 to TRBJ2-3, with 7 bases that match TRBD2. CDR1 is GTSNPN and CDR2 is SVGIG in the germline V gene (reference sequence). CDR3 length equals 16 residues. Trimming at V came to 5 bases and at J to 1 base, leaving 12 bases not matched to a gene.

The chain links TRBV4-1 to TRBJ1-5; 10 bases map to TRBD1. There are 19 residues in the CDR3. Germline CDR1 reads MGHRA; CDR2 reads YSYEKL. Germline trimming cut 0 bases from V and 0 bases from J; bases unmatched to any gene: 8. The CDR3 DNA sequence: TGCGCCAGCAGCCAAGATGCGGGGACAGGGGACTATAGCAATCAGCCCCAGCATTTT. It specifies CASSQDAGTGDYSNQPQHF.

The chain carries TRBV29-1 and TRBJ1-2, with TRBD1 as a possible D gene (5 bases). Germline V gene lookup returns CDR1 SQVTM and CDR2 ANQGSEA. V lost 7 bases and J 3 bases, leaving 6 bases between the germline ends. The CDR3 length is 10 residues. In DNA form, the CDR3 reads TGCAGCGCCAGGGACTATGGCTACACCTTC. Translation: CSARDYGYTF.

V and J are TRBV7-2 and TRBJ2-3; 8 nucleotides match TRBD2. Per germline, CDR1 SGHTA and CDR2 FQGNSA. The length of the CDR3 is 18 residues. V shed 3 bases and J 2 bases; nucleotides not matched to a gene: 13. CDR3 region: CASSFKNSGGGSTDTQYF. CDR3 coding DNA: TGTGCCAGCAGCTTCAAAAATTCAGGCGGGGGGTCCACAGATACGCAGTATTTT.

The rearrangement uses TRBV27 and TRBJ2-2; 12 bases are shared with TRBD2. Unmatched junction bases numbered 1, after V lost 5 bases and J lost 3 bases. The CDR3 loop spans 15 amino acids. Germline-derived CDR1 and CDR2 are MNHEY and SMNVEV (reference sequence). This chain's CDR3 is CASSRLAGDTGELFF. The CDR3 DNA reads TGTGCCAGCAGTAGACTAGCGGGAGACACCGGGGAGCTGTTTTTT.

This rearrangement joins TRBV2 to TRBJ2-3; TRBD2 matches at 10 bases. There are 16 residues in the CDR3. Trimming cost V 4 bases and J 1 base; bases outside gene matches: 5. Germline assignment: CDR1 SNHLY and CDR2 FYNNEI. The CDR3 DNA reads as TGTGCCAGCAGTGGGACTAGCGGACTTCGCACAGATACGCAGTATTTT. It encodes CASSGTSGLRTDTQYF.

This clone was counted a few times. The chain employs TRBV19 and TRBJ1-5; D is uncertain. This CDR3 has 13 amino acids. V gave up 3 bases and J gave up 5 bases, with 8 bases separating them. Germline CDR1 LNHDA, CDR2 SQIVND (reference sequence). The CDR3 loop is CASSIITDQPQHF. The CDR3 DNA sequence: TGTGCCAGTAGTATCATAACAGATCAGCCCCAGCATTTT. The entire variable domain, with the rest obtained from reference TRBV19 and TRBJ1-5, is as follows: DGGITQSPKYLFRKEGQNVTLSCEQNLNHDAMYWYRQDPGQGLRLIYYSQIVNDFQKGDIAEGYSVSREKKESFPLTVTSAQKNPTAFYLCASSIITDQPQHFGDGTRLSIL.

The J gene is TRBJ1-6, the V gene TRBV2, with D perhaps TRBD1 (6 bases). The V and J ends lost 4 bases and 7 bases respectively, with 11 bases between them. Germline V gene data show CDR1 as SNHLY and CDR2 as FYNNEI. The length of the CDR3 is 14 residues. CDR3 bases: TGTGCCAGCAGTGCAGACAGGTTCAATTCACCCCTCCACTTT. Its translation: CASSADRFNSPLHF.

This chain links TRBV5-6 with TRBJ2-7; 10 bases agree with TRBD1. Trimming took 2 bases from V and 1 from J; bases not matched to a gene: 6. The germline V gene has CDR1 SGHDT and CDR2 YYEEEE. There are 16 residues in the CDR3. CDR3 sequence reads: CASSFPWTGGSYEQYF. The CDR3 coding sequence is TGTGCCAGCAGCTTCCCTTGGACAGGGGGTTCCTACGAGCAGTACTTC.

This chain connects TRBV5-4 to TRBJ1-6; a weak D match, TRBD1 (6 bases). The length of the CDR3 is 16 residues. CDR1 and CDR2 from the germline V gene are SGHNT and YYREEE (reference sequence). The V and J ends lost 0 bases and 8 bases respectively, with 15 bases between them. The CDR3 sequence: CASSLVRGGQDSPLHF. CDR3 in DNA: TGTGCCAGCAGCTTGGTACGGGGGGGGCAGGATTCACCCCTCCACTTT.

The chain has TRBV21-1 and TRBJ2-1; the table's D gene call, TRBD2, was not cross checked with the DNA. TRBV21-1 is a pseudogene locus. This CDR3 is 18 amino acids long. CDR3 loop: CASSPRLAGGPTYNEQFF. CDR3 bases: TGTGCCAGCAGCCCCCGACTAGCGGGAGGGCCAACCTACAATGAGCAGTTCTTC.